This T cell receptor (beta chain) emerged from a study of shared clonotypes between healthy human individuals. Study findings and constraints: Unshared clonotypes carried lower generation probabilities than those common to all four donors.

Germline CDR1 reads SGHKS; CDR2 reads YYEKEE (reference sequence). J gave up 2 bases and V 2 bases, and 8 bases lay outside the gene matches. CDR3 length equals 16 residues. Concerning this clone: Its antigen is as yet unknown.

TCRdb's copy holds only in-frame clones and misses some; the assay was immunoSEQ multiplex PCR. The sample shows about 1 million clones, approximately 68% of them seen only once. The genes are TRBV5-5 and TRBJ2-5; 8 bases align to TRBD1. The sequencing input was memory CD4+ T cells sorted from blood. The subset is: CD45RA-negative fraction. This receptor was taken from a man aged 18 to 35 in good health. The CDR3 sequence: CASSFRTGLGQETQYF. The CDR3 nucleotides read TGTGCCAGCAGCTTTCGGACAGGGCTCGGGCAAGAGACCCAGTACTTC.